One T cell receptor beta chain is described in this entry. Its antigen is still unknown. The data were taken from a study of shared clonotypes between healthy human individuals. Whole-study context: Participating donors consisted of a couple of women and a few men aged 18 to 49. Study-wide findings and caveats: Naive subsets typically showed greater estimated richness than memory subsets. Naive CD4 clonotypes overlapped across a few donors at about 5.2%.

CDR3 size: 16 residues. Germline values: CDR1 SGDLS, CDR2 YYNGEE. Trimming stripped 0 bases from V and 2 bases from J, with 12 bases between. Method: immunoSEQ multiplex PCR; TCRdb's copy keeps in-frame clones and lacks some. The sample holds roughly 2.1 million clones, about 92% seen once. CD45RO negativity and positive selection for CCR7 defined naive CD8 cells, a population that excluded terminally differentiated effector memory CD45RA+ cells. The sequenced material came from naive CD8+ T cells from PBMCs. The receptor was isolated from a man aged 18 to 30 in good health. Some clones in this sample may be carry-over from other donors' samples. The chain employs TRBV9 and TRBJ1-3; possible D gene TRBD1, 5 bases. The CDR3 DNA sequence: TGTGCCAGCAGCGTAGTTGCTCGGGGCACTGGAAACACCATATATTTT. Encoded protein: CASSVVARGTGNTIYF.